This is a list of T cell receptor beta chains from one sample in a study of CXCR3-negative and CXCR3-positive naive CD8 T cells. TCRdb reprocessed the 5' RACE reads, keeping one entry per CDR3 protein, no DNA. The data show about 98,000 distinct CDR3 sequences, and the top ten clones hold 0.7% to 1%. Sequenced input: naive CXCR3+ CD8+ T cells from blood. All receptors derive from a human donor in good health. Some clones in this sample may be carry-over from other donors' samples. CDR3s include the opening cysteine and the closing phenylalanine or tryptophan.

J | V | CDR3
TRBJ1-6 | TRBV28 | CASGLTGSSYNSPLHF
TRBJ1-6 | TRBV6-6 | CASSSGDGTVPSSYNSPLHF
TRBJ2-1 | TRBV28 | CASTFPGGGSYNEQFF
TRBJ2-1 | TRBV25-1 | CASRTGGNEQFF
TRBJ1-1 | TRBV19 | CASMGGLTEAFF
TRBJ1-1 | TRBV29-1 | CSVEGGTGGIEAFF
TRBJ1-1 | TRBV6-1 | CASSDPGANTEAFF
TRBJ2-2 | TRBV29-1 | CSVEAGRGRSGELFF
TRBJ2-1 | TRBV4-3 | CASSQDSEREMGNEQFF
TRBJ1-2 | TRBV4-1 | CASSLTPGPEIYGYTF
TRBJ2-5 | TRBV29-1 | CSVDLTGQETQYF
TRBJ2-1 | TRBV9 | CASSVVSSGNEQFF
TRBJ2-7 | TRBV14 | CASSQHASGVREQYF
TRBJ2-2 | TRBV5-4 | CASSSSSGYDSYTGELFF
TRBJ2-3 | TRBV29-1 | CSVEDWSGHTDTQYF
TRBJ2-7 | TRBV29-1 | CSCWTDSYEQYF
TRBJ1-2 | TRBV28 | CASSPEGPDPIDYGYTF
TRBJ2-2 | TRBV14 | CASSQAPGQGYEVGELFF
TRBJ1-5 | TRBV7-2 | CASSLGRYNQPQHF
TRBJ2-3 | TRBV7-8 | CASSSELAYTQYF
TRBJ1-1 | TRBV6-5 | CASSGLRPSVTEAFF
TRBJ2-1 | TRBV29-1 | CSVEIGLASEQFF
TRBJ2-7 | TRBV9 | CASSSDGYEQYF
TRBJ2-5 | TRBV6-6 | CASSYGSPETQYF
TRBJ1-2 | TRBV5-1 | CASSLRDRPYGYTF
TRBJ2-3 | TRBV12-3/TRBV12-4 | CASNREAGTDTQYF
TRBJ2-7 | TRBV20-1 | CSARRGRAYEQYF
TRBJ2-1 | TRBV6-2/TRBV6-3 | CASSSAGAHVDNEQFF
TRBJ2-2 | TRBV4-1 | CASSQGKGQYTGELFF
TRBJ2-1 | TRBV5-5 | CASRMGTLGTIGPYNEQFF
TRBJ2-1 | TRBV20-1 | CSARGPQVFAGNEQFF
TRBJ1-4 | TRBV2 | CASAEGRQLNEKLFF
TRBJ2-7 | TRBV20-1 | CSANQGTDLYEQYF
TRBJ2-1 | TRBV4-1 | CASSPTGRENNEQFF
TRBJ1-2 | TRBV5-4 | CASSLEALNRVGYTF
TRBJ2-3 | TRBV7-2 | CASSSTSGGPNTQYF
TRBJ2-3 | TRBV28 | CASSLPRLGTLAGVRDTQYF
TRBJ2-7 | TRBV27 | CASSGDGFYEQYF
TRBJ1-2 | TRBV30 | CAWRALPGSSPWDGYTF
TRBJ1-1 | TRBV19 | CASSSDWDYEAFF
TRBJ2-7 | TRBV6-2/TRBV6-3 | CASNGGRSSYEQYF